The 12 T cell receptor beta chains presented below share a single source sample, sequenced in a study of T-cell reconstitution after alpha-beta-depleted transplantation in children. TCRbeta library preparation incorporated unique molecular identifiers. Using its own MiXCR run on the PCR reads, TCRdb lists one record per CDR3 protein. The sample lists around 700,000 distinct CDR3 sequences, 10% to 15% seen once, with 0.75% to 0.85% in the top ten. Sequenced material: PBMCs, taken before TCRalphabeta/CD19-depleted stem cell transplant. The receptors shown here come from a girl aged 2 to 9 with congenital amegakaryocytic thrombocytopenia, due to receive a stem cell transplant.

This sequence joins TRBV19 and TRBJ1-4; TRBD1 matches at 7 bases. The ends lost 6 bases at V and 3 bases at J; junction bases unmatched: 4. Germline V gene sequence: CDR1 LNHDA, CDR2 SQIVND (reference sequence). The length of the CDR3 is 14 residues. CDR3 coding DNA: TGTGCCAGTAGCACAGGGGCCTCTAATGAAAAACTGTTTTTT. This encodes CASSTGASNEKLFF.

The chain couples TRBV10-3 to TRBJ2-7; 9 nucleotides agree with TRBD1. The CDR3 has 14 amino acids. From germline, CDR1 is ENHRY and CDR2 SYGVKD. With V trimmed by 6 bases and J by 5 bases, 8 bases remained unmatched. CDR3 sequence reads: CAIRAGTGRHEQYF. The CDR3 bases are TGTGCCATCAGAGCCGGGACAGGGCGGCACGAGCAGTACTTC.

The sample holds a few counts of this clonotype. The CDR3 is CASSITSGRGGSEQYF. The CDR3 DNA follows: TGCGCCAGCAGCATAACTAGCGGGAGAGGGGGAAGCGAGCAGTACTTC. The V call is TRBV5-1, the J call TRBJ2-7; 11 nucleotides agree with TRBD2. With 4 bases clipped from V and 6 bases from J, the junction kept 12 bases outside the gene matches. The CDR3 consists of 16 residues. CDR1 and CDR2 (germline): SGHRS, YFSETQ.

This chain links TRBV5-1 with TRBJ1-1, with a weak D call TRBD1 (5 bases). Trimming took 0 bases from V and 11 from J, leaving 11 bases between them. Germline V CDR1 and CDR2: SGHRS, YFSETQ. The CDR3 has 12 amino acids. The CDR3 protein is CASSLEQAEAFF. The CDR3 nucleotides are TGCGCCAGCAGCTTGGAACAGGCGGAGGCTTTCTTT.

This clonotype was found many times. The chain employs TRBV29-1 and TRBJ2-2, with 9 nucleotides matching TRBD2. CDR3 size: 14 residues. CDR1 and CDR2 (germline): SQVTM, ANQGSEA. Germline trimming cut 4 bases from V and 4 bases from J; bases unmatched to any gene: 4. CDR3 DNA: TGCAGCGTTGTGGCTAGCGGGATCACCGGGGAGCTGTTTTTT. It encodes CSVVASGITGELFF.

There are many counts of this clonotype. The V call is TRBV6-1, the J call TRBJ2-3, with D perhaps matching TRBD2 (6 bases). Germline values: CDR1 MNHNS, CDR2 SASEGT. V dropped 5 bases and J dropped 6 bases, with 15 bases sitting between them. The CDR3 has 14 amino acids. The CDR3 sequence: CASSSVSSDDTQYF. The CDR3 nucleotides are TGTGCCAGCAGTAGCGTATCTAGCGATGATACGCAGTATTTT.

This chain connects TRBV12-3 or TRBV12-4 to TRBJ1-2, with 7 bases aligning to TRBD1. The CDR3 is 17 residues long. The J segment lost 0 bases and the V segment lost 8 bases, leaving 15 bases of the junction unmatched. For the CDR3, the DNA is TGTGCCAGCGGATTGACCGAATGGACAGGTGCTAACTATGGCTACACCTTC. This encodes CASGLTEWTGANYGYTF.

This clonotype was detected ten times or more. V gene TRBV20-1 combines with J gene TRBJ2-1, with D perhaps matching TRBD2 (5 bases). V shed 3 bases and J shed 5 bases, with 17 bases lying between them. The CDR3 contains 15 residues. Germline V gene data show CDR1 as DFQATT and CDR2 as SNEGSKA (reference sequence). The CDR3 loop reads CSASGVGIWHNEQFF. As DNA, the CDR3 is TGCAGTGCTAGTGGGGTCGGGATATGGCACAATGAGCAGTTCTTC.

This clonotype was found many times. The chain has TRBV29-1 and TRBJ1-1; D not certain. V was cut by 3 bases and J by 7 bases, with 12 bases left in between. CDR3 size: 12 residues. Per the germline V gene, CDR1 is SQVTM and CDR2 is ANQGSEA. The CDR3 DNA sequence: TGCAGCGTTGACGACAAGGAAATTGAAGCTTTCTTT. Translated: CSVDDKEIEAFF.

This clonotype was observed many times. V usage is TRBV6-2 or TRBV6-3 and J usage is TRBJ2-7; 8 nucleotides line up with TRBD1. V trimming: 6 bases; J trimming: 3 bases; junction bases outside the gene matches: 10. Germline lookup yields CDR1 MNHEY and CDR2 SVGEGT. The CDR3 runs 15 residues. CDR3 coding DNA: TGTGCCAGCAGCGACTTGACAGGGGCCATCTACGAGCAGTACTTC. As protein: CASSDLTGAIYEQYF.

The V gene is TRBV5-1, the J gene TRBJ2-7; D remains unclear. V was shortened by 1 base and J by 7 bases, with 15 bases between the two germline ends. This CDR3 is 14 amino acids long. The germline V gene encodes CDR1 SGHRS and CDR2 YFSETQ. As DNA, the CDR3 is TGCGCCAGCAGCTTGAGTTGGTACCGAGAGGAGCAGTACTTC. It codes for CASSLSWYREEQYF.

V gene TRBV11-1 combines with J gene TRBJ2-7; D remains ambiguous. Trimming left V 0 bases short and J 2 bases short, with 11 bases between. CDR3 length: 15 amino acids. Germline loops: CDR1 SGHAT, CDR2 FQDESV (reference sequence). This CDR3 reads CASSLATDRAYEQYF. In DNA, the CDR3 is TGTGCCAGCAGCTTAGCTACAGATCGAGCCTACGAGCAGTACTTC. The full variable domain, its missing parts supplied by reference TRBV11-1 and TRBJ2-7, is EAEVAQSPRYKITEKSQAVAFWCDPISGHATLYWYRQILGQGPELLVQFQDESVVDDSQLPKDRFSAERLKGVDSTLKIQPAELGDSAMYLCASSLATDRAYEQYFGPGTRLTVT.